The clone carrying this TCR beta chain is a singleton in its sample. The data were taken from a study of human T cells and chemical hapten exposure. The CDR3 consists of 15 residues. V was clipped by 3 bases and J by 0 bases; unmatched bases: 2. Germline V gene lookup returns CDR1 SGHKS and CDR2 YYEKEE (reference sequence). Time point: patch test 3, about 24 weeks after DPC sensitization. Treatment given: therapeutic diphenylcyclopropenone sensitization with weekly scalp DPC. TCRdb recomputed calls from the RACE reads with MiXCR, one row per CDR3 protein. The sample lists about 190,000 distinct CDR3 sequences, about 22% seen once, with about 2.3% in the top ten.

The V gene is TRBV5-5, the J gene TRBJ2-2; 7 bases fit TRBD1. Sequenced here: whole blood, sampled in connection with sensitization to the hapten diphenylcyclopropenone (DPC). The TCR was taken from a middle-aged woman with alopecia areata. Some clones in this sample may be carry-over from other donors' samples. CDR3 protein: CASSWGQSNTGELFF. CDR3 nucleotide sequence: TGTGCCAGCAGCTGGGGACAGTCGAACACCGGGGAGCTGTTTTTT.